The entry below describes one T cell receptor beta chain. These data come from a study of blood T cell repertoires in COVID-19. Study-level background: Samples of COVID-19 (acute and convalescent) were obtained from the United States, Italy and Spain. T cells, B-cell-depleted T cells, or PBMCs supplied cDNA or gDNA.

The V segment lost 2 bases and the J segment 4 bases; nucleotides outside the gene matches: 4. The CDR3 runs to 15 residues. Germline V lookup: CDR1 MNHEY, CDR2 SVGEGT. Original processing methods: Amplification of reference gene primers was used by the study to estimate nucleated cell counts. Generated by immunoSEQ multiplex PCR, the TCRdb table keeps only in-frame clones and is missing some. Clone size and the V and J calls come from that table; the DNA yielded D and trimming. The table records about 45,000 clones, about 80% of them present only once. This rearrangement joins TRBV6-2 or TRBV6-3 to TRBJ2-3; 9 bases match TRBD2. The sequenced sample consisted of peripheral blood. The origin of this receptor is a man between 65 and 85 years old with acute or convalescent COVID-19. The CDR3 nucleotides read TGTGCCAGCAGTTACGGGGCGGGGGGGCCAGATACGCAGTATTTT. Protein: CASSYGAGGPDTQYF.